This passage covers 2 T cell receptor beta chains from one sample sequenced in a study of blood T cell repertoires in COVID-19. Data came from immunoSEQ multiplex PCR; TCRdb stores just in-frame clones and leaves some out. The table records 90,000 to 110,000 clones, around 81% of them present only once. The sequenced sample consisted of peripheral blood. The receptors originated from a human donor in a cohort sampled during active or convalescent COVID-19.

V is TRBV14 and J is TRBJ2-7, with 8 bases fitting TRBD1. This CDR3 is 15 amino acids long. V gave up 2 bases and J gave up 0 bases; unmatched junction bases: 3. Germline V gene lookup returns CDR1 SGHDN and CDR2 FVKESK. CDR3 coding DNA: TGTGCCAGCAGCCAATGGACAGGGAACTCCTACGAGCAGTACTTC. Residues: CASSQWTGNSYEQYF.

In nucleotides, the CDR3 is TGCAGCGTAGGACAGGGATCTTACGCAGATACGCAGTATTTT. Amino acids: CSVGQGSYADTQYF. This chain joins TRBV29-1 and TRBJ2-3; 8 positions agree with TRBD1. The CDR3 consists of 14 residues. The V gene's germline CDR1 is SQVTM and CDR2 ANQGSEA. V was clipped by 6 bases and J by 4 bases; unmatched bases: 9.